What follows describes a single T cell receptor beta chain. Primers for the PCR totalled 60 Vbeta and 13 Jbeta. Clones were read by immunoSEQ multiplex PCR, and TCRdb kept only the in-frame ones, dropping some. Of about 200,000 clones detected, approximately 86% appear once; the ten largest clones hold around 0.3%. This entry belongs to a study of cytomegalovirus exposure and HLA in healthy donors. This clonotype was sampled from a woman aged 25 to 39 in good health and CMV-seronegative. What was sequenced was PBMCs.

This CDR3 reads CASSWGGTNNEQFF. CDR3 sequence (DNA): TGTGCCAGCAGCTGGGGGGGGACTAACAATGAGCAGTTCTTC. The rearrangement uses TRBV11-3 and TRBJ2-1; TRBD2 aligns across 7 bases. CDR1 and CDR2 (germline): SGHNT, YENEEA. CDR3 length: 14 residues. V dropped 4 bases and J dropped 5; count of bases not matched to a gene: 5.